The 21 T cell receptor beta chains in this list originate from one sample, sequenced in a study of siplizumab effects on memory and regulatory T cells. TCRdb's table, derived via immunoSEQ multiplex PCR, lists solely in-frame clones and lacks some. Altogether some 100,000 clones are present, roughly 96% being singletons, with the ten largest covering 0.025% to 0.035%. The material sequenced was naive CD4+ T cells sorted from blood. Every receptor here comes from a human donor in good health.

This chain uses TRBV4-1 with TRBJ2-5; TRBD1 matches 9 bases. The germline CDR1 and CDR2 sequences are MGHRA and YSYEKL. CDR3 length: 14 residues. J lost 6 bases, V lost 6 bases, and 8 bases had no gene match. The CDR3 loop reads CASRSLQGAKTQYF. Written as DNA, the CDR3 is TGCGCCAGCAGGAGCCTACAGGGGGCCAAGACCCAGTACTTC.

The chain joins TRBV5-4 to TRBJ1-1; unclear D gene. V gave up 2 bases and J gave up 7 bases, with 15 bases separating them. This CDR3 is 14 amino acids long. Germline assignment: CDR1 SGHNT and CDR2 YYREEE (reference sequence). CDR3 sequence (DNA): TGTGCCAGCAGCTTTGTGTCCACGGGTGATGAAGCTTTCTTT. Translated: CASSFVSTGDEAFF.

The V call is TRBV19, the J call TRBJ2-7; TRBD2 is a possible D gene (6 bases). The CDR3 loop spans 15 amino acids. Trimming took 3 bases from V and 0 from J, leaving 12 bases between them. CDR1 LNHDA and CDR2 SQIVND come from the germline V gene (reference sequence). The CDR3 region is CASSIGGVSSYEQYF. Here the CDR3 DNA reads TGTGCCAGTAGTATCGGCGGGGTGAGCTCCTACGAGCAGTACTTC.

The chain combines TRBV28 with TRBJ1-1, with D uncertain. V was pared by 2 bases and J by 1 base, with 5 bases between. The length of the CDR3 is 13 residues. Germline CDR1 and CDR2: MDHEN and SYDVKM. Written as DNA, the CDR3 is TGTGCCAGCAGTTTACGAGAGAACACTGAAGCTTTCTTT. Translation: CASSLRENTEAFF.

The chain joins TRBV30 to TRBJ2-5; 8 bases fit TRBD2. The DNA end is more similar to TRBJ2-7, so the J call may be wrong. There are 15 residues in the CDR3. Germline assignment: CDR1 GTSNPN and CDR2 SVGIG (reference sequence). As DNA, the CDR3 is TGTGCCTGGAGTGTACCAGCGGGGGTAATCTACGAGCAGTACTTC. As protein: CAWSVPAGVIYEQYF.

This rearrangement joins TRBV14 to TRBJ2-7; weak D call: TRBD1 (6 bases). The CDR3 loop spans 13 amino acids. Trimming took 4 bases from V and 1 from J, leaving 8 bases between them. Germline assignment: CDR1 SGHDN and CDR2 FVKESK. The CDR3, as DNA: TGTGCCAGCAGCCGCGGACAGTCCTACGAGCAGTACTTC. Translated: CASSRGQSYEQYF.

The CDR3 DNA reads TGCGCCAGCAGCTCGGACAGGGGGACTGAAGCTTTCTTT. Translated: CASSSDRGTEAFF. The chain is built from TRBV5-1 and TRBJ1-1; 10 positions match TRBD1. V gave up 3 bases and J gave up 5 bases; unmatched junction bases: 1. The CDR3 loop spans 13 amino acids. CDR1 and CDR2 (germline): SGHRS, YFSETQ.

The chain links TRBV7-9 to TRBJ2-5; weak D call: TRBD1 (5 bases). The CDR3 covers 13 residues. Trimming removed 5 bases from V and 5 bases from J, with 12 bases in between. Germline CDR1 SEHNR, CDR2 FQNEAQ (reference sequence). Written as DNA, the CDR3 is TGTGCCAGCAGCCTCCAGGGAAGGGAGACCCAGTACTTC. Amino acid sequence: CASSLQGRETQYF.

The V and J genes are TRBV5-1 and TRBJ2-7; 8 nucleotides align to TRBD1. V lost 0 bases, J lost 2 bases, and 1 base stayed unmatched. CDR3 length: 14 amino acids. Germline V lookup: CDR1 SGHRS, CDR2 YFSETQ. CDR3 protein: CASSLGQGPYEQYF. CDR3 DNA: TGCGCCAGCAGCTTGGGACAGGGGCCCTACGAGCAGTACTTC.

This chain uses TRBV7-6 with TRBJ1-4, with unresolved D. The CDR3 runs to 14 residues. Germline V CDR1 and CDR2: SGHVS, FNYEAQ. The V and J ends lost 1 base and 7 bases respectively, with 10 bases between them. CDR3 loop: CASSLEGGAEKLFF. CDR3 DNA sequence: TGTGCCAGCAGCTTAGAAGGCGGTGCTGAAAAACTGTTTTTT.

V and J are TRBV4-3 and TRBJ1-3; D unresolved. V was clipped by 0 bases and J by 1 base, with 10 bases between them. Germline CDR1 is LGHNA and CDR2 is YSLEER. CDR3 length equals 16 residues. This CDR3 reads CASSQDWAASGNTIYF. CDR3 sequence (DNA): TGCGCCAGCAGCCAAGATTGGGCAGCTTCTGGAAACACCATATATTTT.

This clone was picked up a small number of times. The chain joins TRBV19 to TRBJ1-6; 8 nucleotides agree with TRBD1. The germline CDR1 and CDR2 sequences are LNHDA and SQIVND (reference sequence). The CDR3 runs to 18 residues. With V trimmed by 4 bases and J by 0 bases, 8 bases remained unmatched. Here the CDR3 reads CASSTGQDFSSYNSPLHF. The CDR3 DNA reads TGTGCCAGTAGTACGGGACAGGATTTTAGCTCCTATAATTCACCCCTCCACTTT.

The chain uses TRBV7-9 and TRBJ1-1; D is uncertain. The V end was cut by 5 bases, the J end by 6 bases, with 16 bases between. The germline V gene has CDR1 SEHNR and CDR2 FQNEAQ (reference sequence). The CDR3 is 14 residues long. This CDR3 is CASSLTRLTPEAFF. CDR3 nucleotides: TGTGCCAGCAGCCTCACCCGACTAACCCCTGAAGCTTTCTTT.

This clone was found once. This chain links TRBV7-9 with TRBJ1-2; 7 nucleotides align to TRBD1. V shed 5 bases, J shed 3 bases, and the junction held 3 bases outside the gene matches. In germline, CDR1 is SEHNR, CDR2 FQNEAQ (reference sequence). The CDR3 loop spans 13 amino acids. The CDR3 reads CASSIGQDYGYTF. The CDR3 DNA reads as TGTGCCAGCAGCATAGGACAGGACTATGGCTACACCTTC. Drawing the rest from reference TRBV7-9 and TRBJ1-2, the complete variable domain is DTGVSQNPRHKITKRGQNVTFRCDPISEHNRLYWYRQTLGQGPEFLTYFQNEAQLEKSRLLSDRFSAERPKGSFSTLEIQRTEQGDSAMYLCASSIGQDYGYTFGSGTRLTVV.

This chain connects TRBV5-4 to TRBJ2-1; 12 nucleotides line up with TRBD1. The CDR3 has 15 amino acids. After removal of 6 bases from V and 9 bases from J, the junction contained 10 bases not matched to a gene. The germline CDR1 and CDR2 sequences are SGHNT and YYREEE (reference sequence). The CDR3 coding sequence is TGTGCCAGCACCCTGACGGGGACAGGGGGCGGTGAGCAGTTCTTC. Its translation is CASTLTGTGGGEQFF.

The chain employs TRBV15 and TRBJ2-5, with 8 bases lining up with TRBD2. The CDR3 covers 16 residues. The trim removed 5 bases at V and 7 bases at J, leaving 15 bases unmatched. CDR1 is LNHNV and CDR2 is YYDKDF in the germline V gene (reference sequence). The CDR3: CATSARGGISTGTQYF. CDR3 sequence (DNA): TGTGCCACCAGCGCCCGGGGGGGGATATCAACTGGGACCCAGTACTTC.

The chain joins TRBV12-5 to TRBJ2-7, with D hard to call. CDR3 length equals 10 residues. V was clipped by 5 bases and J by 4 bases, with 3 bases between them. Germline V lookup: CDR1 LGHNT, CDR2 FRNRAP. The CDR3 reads CASGPYEQYF. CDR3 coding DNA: TGTGCTAGTGGTCCTTACGAGCAGTACTTC.

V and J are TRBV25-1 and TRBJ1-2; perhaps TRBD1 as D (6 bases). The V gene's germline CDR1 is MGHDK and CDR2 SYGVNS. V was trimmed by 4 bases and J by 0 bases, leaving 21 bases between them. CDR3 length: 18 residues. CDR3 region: CASSVWDRPDRTNYGYTF. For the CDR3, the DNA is TGTGCCAGCAGTGTATGGGACCGACCGGACAGAACTAACTATGGCTACACCTTC.

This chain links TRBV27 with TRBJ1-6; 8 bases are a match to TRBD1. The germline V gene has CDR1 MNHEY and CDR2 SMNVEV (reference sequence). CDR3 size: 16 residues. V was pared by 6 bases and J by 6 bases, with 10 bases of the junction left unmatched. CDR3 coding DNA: TGTGCCAGCAGCCTAGGGACGGACAGGGCTAATTCACCCCTCCACTTT. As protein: CASSLGTDRANSPLHF.

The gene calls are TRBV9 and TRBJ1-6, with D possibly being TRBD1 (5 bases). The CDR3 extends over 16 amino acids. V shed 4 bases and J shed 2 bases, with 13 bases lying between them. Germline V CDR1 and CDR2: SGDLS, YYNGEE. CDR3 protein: CASSPVTATYNSPLHF. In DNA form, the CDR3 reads TGTGCCAGCAGCCCTGTGACAGCAACCTATAATTCACCCCTCCACTTT. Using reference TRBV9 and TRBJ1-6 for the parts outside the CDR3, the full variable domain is DSGVTQTPKHLITATGQRVTLRCSPRSGDLSVYWYQQSLDQGLQFLIQYYNGEERAKGNILERFSAQQFPDLHSELNLSSLELGDSALYFCASSPVTATYNSPLHFGNGTRLTVT.

This CDR3 reads CASSSSGGAQNIQYF. The CDR3, as DNA: TGTGCCAGCAGTAGTAGCGGGGGGGCCCAAAACATTCAGTACTTC. The chain couples TRBV6-1 to TRBJ2-4; 11 nucleotides align to TRBD2. The CDR3 has 15 amino acids. The V segment lost 5 bases and the J segment 5 bases; nucleotides outside the gene matches: 5. Germline CDR1 reads MNHNS; CDR2 reads SASEGT.